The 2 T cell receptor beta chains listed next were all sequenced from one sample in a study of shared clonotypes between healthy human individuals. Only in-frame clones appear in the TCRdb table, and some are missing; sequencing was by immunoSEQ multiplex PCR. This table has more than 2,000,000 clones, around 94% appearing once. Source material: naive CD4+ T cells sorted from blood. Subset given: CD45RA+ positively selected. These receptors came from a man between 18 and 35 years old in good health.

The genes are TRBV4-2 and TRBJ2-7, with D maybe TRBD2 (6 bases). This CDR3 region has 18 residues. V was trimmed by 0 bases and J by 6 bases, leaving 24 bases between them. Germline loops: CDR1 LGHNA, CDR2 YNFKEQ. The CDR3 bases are TGTGCCAGCAGCCAAGATAGGGGCTCGGCTCGGCGGGGTGTCGAGCAGTACTTC. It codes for CASSQDRGSARRGVEQYF.

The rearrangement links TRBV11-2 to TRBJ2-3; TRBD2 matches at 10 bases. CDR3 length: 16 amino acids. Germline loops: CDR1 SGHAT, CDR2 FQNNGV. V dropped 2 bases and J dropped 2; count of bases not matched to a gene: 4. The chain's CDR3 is CASSLLGLASTDTQYF. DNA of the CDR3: TGTGCCAGCAGCTTACTGGGACTAGCGTCCACAGATACGCAGTATTTT.